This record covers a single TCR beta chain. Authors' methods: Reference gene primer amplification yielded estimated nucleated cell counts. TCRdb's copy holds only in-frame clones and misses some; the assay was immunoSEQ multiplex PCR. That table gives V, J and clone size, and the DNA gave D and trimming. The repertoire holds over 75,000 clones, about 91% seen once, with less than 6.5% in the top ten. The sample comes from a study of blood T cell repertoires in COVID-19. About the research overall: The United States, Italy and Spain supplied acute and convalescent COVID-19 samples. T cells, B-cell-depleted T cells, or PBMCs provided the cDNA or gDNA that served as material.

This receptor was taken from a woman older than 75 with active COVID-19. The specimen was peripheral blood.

CDR3 sequence reads: CASSRDIGYEQYF. In DNA form, the CDR3 reads TGTGCCAGCAGTCGTGACATTGGCTACGAGCAGTACTTC. This rearrangement joins TRBV6-6 to TRBJ2-7; D not certain. The CDR3 is 13 amino acids. Germline CDR1 and CDR2: MNHNY and SVGAGI (reference sequence). V was pared by 5 bases and J by 3 bases, with 11 bases between.